This T cell receptor beta chain was captured by sequencing in a study of cytomegalovirus exposure and HLA in healthy donors. Study as a whole: Prior work identified under 130 million unique TCR beta sequences in 150 million to 200 million T cells. General study points: Differences between HLA loci emerged in a later analysis of TCR association rates, with DRB1 most and HLA-C fewest.

The CDR3 sequence is 16 residues long. V lost 0 bases to trimming and J lost 2 bases; unmatched junction nucleotides: 3. The V gene's germline CDR1 is SGDLS and CDR2 YYNGEE. The study ran its PCR with 60 Vbeta and 13 Jbeta primers. Libraries were prepared by immunoSEQ multiplex PCR; TCRdb keeps only in-frame clonotypes and omits some of them. The table includes some 65,000 clones, roughly 77% detected once. This clone was counted a few times. The antigen remains unidentified. The source of this sequence is a woman in her forties in good health and CMV-seropositive. The chain combines TRBV9 with TRBJ2-2, with 8 positions matching TRBD1. The material sequenced was PBMCs. The CDR3 DNA reads TGTGCCAGCAGCGTAGCGGCAGGGGGCAACACCGGGGAGCTGTTTTTT. Amino acids: CASSVAAGGNTGELFF.